Below, 7 T cell receptor beta chains from the same sample are listed, as sequenced in a study of siplizumab effects on memory and regulatory T cells (dated by TCRdb to between 2017 and 2020). The receptor library was made with the immunoSEQ multiplex PCR assay. This immuneACCESS table, as held by TCRdb, lists in-frame sequences with V and J called but not all clones. Of the missing ones, under half trace to an unresolved V gene in checked studies; the others have no known cause. The sample table shows around 110,000 clones, and around 94% are seen once. The biggest ten clones account for approximately 1.8% of the sample. Sequencing was done on a sample of non-Treg CD4+ T cells sorted from blood. The cell subset or site label, read with the paper, signifies: FACS-sorted unstimulated CD4+ non-regulatory T cells. All receptors derive from a human donor in good health.

The J gene is TRBJ1-5, the V gene TRBV7-2; D uncertain. There are 15 residues in the CDR3. The germline CDR1 and CDR2 sequences are SGHTA and FQGNSA. V shed 2 bases and J shed 5 bases, with 13 bases lying between them. The CDR3 sequence is CASSLSLGRDQPQHF. The DNA for the CDR3 is TGTGCCAGCAGCTTAAGTCTAGGGCGTGATCAGCCCCAGCATTTT.

The rearrangement joins TRBV6-4 to TRBJ2-1; maybe TRBD2 (5 bases). Germline V gene sequence: CDR1 MRHNA, CDR2 SNTAGT. CDR3 length: 13 residues. V was shortened by 4 bases and J by 5 bases, with 9 bases between the two germline ends. The DNA of the CDR3 is TGTGCCAGCAGTGCCGAGGGTAACAATGAGCAGTTCTTC. Its protein is CASSAEGNNEQFF.

The chain has TRBV6-5 and TRBJ2-5; 8 bases align to TRBD2. CDR1 and CDR2 (germline): MNHEY, SVGAGI. The CDR3 sequence is 16 residues long. The V and J ends lost 3 bases and 4 bases, in that order; junction bases with no gene match: 10. CDR3 bases: TGTGCCAGCAGTTATGTCGGACTAGCTCCACCAGAGACCCAGTACTTC. Its translation is CASSYVGLAPPETQYF.

The V and J genes are TRBV5-1 and TRBJ1-2; possible D gene TRBD1, 5 bases. The V end lost 4 bases, the J end lost 3 bases, and 10 bases lay between the germline ends. CDR1 is SGHRS and CDR2 is YFSETQ in the germline V gene. The CDR3 spans 13 residues. CDR3 DNA sequence: TGCGCCAGCAGCCCAGGGTTGGACTATGGCTACACCTTC. Amino acids: CASSPGLDYGYTF.

This clone was observed once. The V and J genes are TRBV5-1 and TRBJ2-7, with 10 bases that match TRBD2. CDR1 and CDR2 (germline): SGHRS, YFSETQ. After removal of 0 bases from V and 3 bases from J, the junction contained 3 bases not matched to a gene. CDR3 size: 15 residues. Here the CDR3 reads CASSLASGGYYEQYF. The CDR3 nucleotides read TGCGCCAGCAGCTTGGCTAGCGGGGGATACTACGAGCAGTACTTC. The full variable domain, rest sourced from reference TRBV5-1 and TRBJ2-7, is KAGVTQTPRYLIKTRGQQVTLSCSPISGHRSVSWYQQTPGQGLQFLFEYFSETQRNKGNFPGRFSGRQFSNSRSEMNVSTLELGDSALYLCASSLASGGYYEQYFGPGTRLTVT.

The chain employs TRBV5-5 and TRBJ2-6; 12 bases map to TRBD1. The CDR3 is 19 residues long. CDR1 is SGHKS and CDR2 is YYEKEE in the germline V gene (reference sequence). Unmatched junction bases numbered 7, after V lost 2 bases and J lost 1 base. The CDR3 here is CASSFAPGQGASGANVLTF. CDR3 bases: TGTGCCAGCAGCTTCGCCCCGGGACAGGGGGCTTCTGGGGCCAACGTCCTGACTTTC.

In its sample, this clone was seen once. The gene calls are TRBV29-1 and TRBJ1-1; possible D gene TRBD1, 6 bases. The CDR3 has 13 amino acids. Germline CDR1 SQVTM, CDR2 ANQGSEA. V lost 2 bases and J lost 9, with 16 bases in between. The CDR3 loop is CSVERRQARKAFF. For the CDR3, the DNA is TGCAGCGTTGAACGCCGACAGGCGAGGAAAGCTTTCTTT.